The source of this T cell receptor beta chain is a study of human T cells and chemical hapten exposure. Study-wide context: Slight volume differences across pooled libraries mainly accounted for varying per-sample TCR yields.

The starting material, unfractionated whole blood, was used for total RNA extraction. As for this clonotype: Its antigen remains unidentified.

Findings and caveats of the study: High-frequency TCRs, those above 1 in 1000, stayed the same after DPC sensitization.

The library labeled individual cDNA molecules by adding unique molecular identifiers to them. Original methodology: TCRs per sample had a median of around 98,000 and ranged from about 20,000 to 700,000. In TCRdb, the 5' RACE reads were re-called with MiXCR into one record per CDR3 protein. V and J calls and clone size were set by TCRdb, not the authors. The sample holds about 140,000 distinct CDR3 sequences, 4.1% seen once. The source of this sequence is a female donor in good health.

CDR3 amino acids: CASSAAGARYNEQFF. The DNA for the CDR3 is TGTGCCAGCTCAGCCGCGGGGGCGCGTTACAATGAGCAGTTCTTC. V and J are TRBV18 and TRBJ2-1, with D maybe TRBD2 (7 bases). The CDR3 covers 15 residues. The germline CDR1 and CDR2 sequences are KGHSH and LQKENI. Trimming left V 5 bases short and J 4 bases short, with 15 bases between.